This entry concerns a single T cell receptor beta chain. Its antigen is unknown. This entry is derived from a study of T-cell reconstitution after alpha-beta-depleted transplantation in children. General study results and limits: There were some patients whose high TCRbeta diversity at day 60 came from surviving recipient T cells and thymic progenitors. Approximately two months post-transplant, alpha-beta T cells reportedly originated from several hundred expanded graft clones. By one year post-transplant, T-cell counts and diversity largely arose from T cells that were newly produced.

Unique molecular identifiers were used to barcode this TCRbeta library. TCRdb passed the PCR reads through MiXCR, listing each CDR3 protein once. Of some 460,000 distinct CDR3 sequences listed, under 20% are singletons. CDR1 and CDR2 (germline): SGHRS, YFSETQ. After removal of 7 bases from V and 1 base from J, the junction contained 7 bases not matched to a gene. This CDR3 comprises 14 residues. The TCR originated in a boy under three years old who had a stem cell transplant for Wiskott-Aldrich syndrome, so the T cells may come from the graft donor. The sequenced sample was PBMCs, mostly from graft donor cells, obtained 360 days after TCRalphabeta/CD19-depleted stem cell transplant. The chain couples TRBV5-1 to TRBJ2-7; 8 bases agree with TRBD2. DNA for the CDR3: TGCGCCAGCTCGGACGCGGGGGGATCCTACGAGCAGTACTTC. As protein: CASSDAGGSYEQYF.